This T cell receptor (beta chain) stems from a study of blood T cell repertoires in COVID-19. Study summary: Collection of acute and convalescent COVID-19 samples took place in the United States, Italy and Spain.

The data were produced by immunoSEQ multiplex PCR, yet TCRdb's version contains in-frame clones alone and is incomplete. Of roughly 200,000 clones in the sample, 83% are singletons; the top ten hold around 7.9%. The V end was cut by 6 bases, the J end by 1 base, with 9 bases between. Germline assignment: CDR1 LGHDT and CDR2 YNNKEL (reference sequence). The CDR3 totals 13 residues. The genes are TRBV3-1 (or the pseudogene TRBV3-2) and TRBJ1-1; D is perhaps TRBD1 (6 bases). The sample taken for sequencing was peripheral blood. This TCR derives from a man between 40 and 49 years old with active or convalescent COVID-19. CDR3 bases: TGTGCCAGCAGTCGGACAGAGAACACTGAAGCTTTCTTT. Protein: CASSRTENTEAFF.